This T cell receptor beta chain was captured in a study of cytomegalovirus exposure and HLA in healthy donors. Study-level results: CMV antigen specificity of a few CMV-associated chains was confirmed in vitro. The study recorded around 160 TCR beta chains that were cytomegalovirus-associated.

Primers for the PCR totalled 60 Vbeta and 13 Jbeta. Only in-frame clones appear in the TCRdb table, and some are missing; sequencing was by immunoSEQ multiplex PCR. The sample yields 150,000 to 250,000 clones, approximately 85% seen once. CDR3 length: 14 residues. The germline V gene encodes CDR1 MNHEY and CDR2 SMNVEV (reference sequence). V was pared by 5 bases and J by 4 bases, with 6 bases of the junction left unmatched. A note on this clone: Its antigen is undetermined.

The receptor was derived from a woman in her fifties or sixties in good health and CMV-seronegative. The chain has TRBV27 and TRBJ1-1; 8 nucleotides align to TRBD1. The sequenced sample consisted of PBMCs. The CDR3 nucleotides are TGTGCCAGCAGTAACACAGGGGGGAGCACTGAAGCTTTCTTT. Its protein product is CASSNTGGSTEAFF.